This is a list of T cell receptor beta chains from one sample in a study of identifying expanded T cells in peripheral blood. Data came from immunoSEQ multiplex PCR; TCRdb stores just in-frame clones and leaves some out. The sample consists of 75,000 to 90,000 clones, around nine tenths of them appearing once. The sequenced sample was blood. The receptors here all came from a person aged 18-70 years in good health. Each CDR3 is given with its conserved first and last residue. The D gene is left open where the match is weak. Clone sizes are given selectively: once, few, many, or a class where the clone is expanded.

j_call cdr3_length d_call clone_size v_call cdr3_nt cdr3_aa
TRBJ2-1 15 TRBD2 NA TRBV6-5 TGTGCCAGCAGTTACACGGGACTAGCCAACAATGAGCAGTTCTTC CASSYTGLANNEQFF
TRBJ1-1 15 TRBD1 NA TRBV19 TGTGCCAGTAGTCCCCCGGACAGGGACTACACTGAAGCTTTCTTT CASSPPDRDYTEAFF
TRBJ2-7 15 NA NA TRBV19 TGTGCCAGCAGGGTCCGGGACACCGGTGCCTACGAGCAGTACTTC CASRVRDTGAYEQYF
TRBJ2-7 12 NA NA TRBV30 TGTGCCTGGACGGCAGGGGGGGACGAGCAGTACTTC CAWTAGGDEQYF
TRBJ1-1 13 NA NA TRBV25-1 TGTGCCAGCAGTTTCAGGGGCAACACTGAAGCTTTCTTT CASSFRGNTEAFF
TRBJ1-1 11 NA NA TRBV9 TGTGCCAGCAGCGCCGTCACTGAAGCTTTCTTT CASSAVTEAFF
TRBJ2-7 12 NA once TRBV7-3 TGTGCCAGCAGCCTACAAGCTCCCGAGCAGTACTTC CASSLQAPEQYF
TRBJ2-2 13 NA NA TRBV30 TGTGCCTGGAGTGGGGACGAGACCGGGGAGCTGTTTTTT CAWSGDETGELFF
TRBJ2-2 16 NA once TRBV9 TGTGCCAGCAGCGTAGTGCCAGATTCAACTCACGGGGAGCTGTTTTTT CASSVVPDSTHGELFF
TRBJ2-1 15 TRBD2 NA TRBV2 TGTGCCAGCAGTGTCAGCGGGGTCTCCTACAATGAGCAGTTCTTC CASSVSGVSYNEQFF
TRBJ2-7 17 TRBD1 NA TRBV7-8 TGTGCCAGCAGCCCCGACAGGGTGATAGCTGCGGCATACGAGCAGTACTTC CASSPDRVIAAAYEQYF
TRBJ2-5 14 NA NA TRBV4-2 TGTGCCAGCAGCCAAGATCCTCACGTAGAGACCCAGTACTTC CASSQDPHVETQYF
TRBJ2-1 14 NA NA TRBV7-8 TGTGCCAGCAGCTTATCTAGCATCTACAATGAGCAGTTCTTC CASSLSSIYNEQFF
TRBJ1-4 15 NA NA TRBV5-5 TGTGCCAGCAGCTCATCACCGGTCCACCATGAAAAACTGTTTTTT CASSSSPVHHEKLFF
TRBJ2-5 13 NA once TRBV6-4 TGTGCCGGCAGTGTGCACAGAGGGGAGACCCAGTACTTC CAGSVHRGETQYF
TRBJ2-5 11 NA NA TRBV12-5 TGTGCTAGTGGTTTAAGGGAGACCCAGTACTTC CASGLRETQYF